The 30 T cell receptor beta chains reported below all come from one sample, sequenced in a study of blood T cell repertoires in COVID-19. Repertoires were generated with immunoSEQ multiplex PCR, while TCRdb's copy carries only in-frame clones and drops some. The repertoire includes about 130,000 clones, over 70% of them detected once, and 15% to 25% sits in the top ten. The sequenced sample was peripheral blood. Receptor source: a man at least 80 years old with acute or convalescent COVID-19.

This clone was seen just once. The chain joins TRBV3-1 (or the pseudogene TRBV3-2) to TRBJ2-1, with TRBD2 identical over 9 bases. The CDR3 covers 19 residues. Germline CDR1 LGHDT, CDR2 YNNKEL (reference sequence). J gave up 0 bases and V 4 bases, and 13 bases lay outside the gene matches. This CDR3 is CASSPGGASGVSSYNEQFF. CDR3 DNA sequence: TGTGCCAGCAGCCCCGGGGGGGCTAGCGGGGTGAGCTCCTACAATGAGCAGTTCTTC.

The chain couples TRBV19 to TRBJ2-1; 7 bases align to TRBD1. Unmatched junction bases numbered 5, after V lost 5 bases and J lost 4 bases. The CDR3 totals 14 residues. The V gene's germline CDR1 is LNHDA and CDR2 SQIVND (reference sequence). In nucleotides, the CDR3 is TGTGCCAGTAGTCCGGGACAGTCGTACAATGAGCAGTTCTTC. Its protein product is CASSPGQSYNEQFF.

The chain employs TRBV2 and TRBJ1-6, with TRBD1 matching over 8 bases. Losses at the gene ends were 4 bases for V and 3 bases for J; bases not matched to a gene: 2. The CDR3 has 15 residues. The germline V gene has CDR1 SNHLY and CDR2 FYNNEI. The DNA for the CDR3 is TGTGCCAGCAGTGTCGACAGGGGCTATAATTCACCCCTCCACTTT. This gives the protein CASSVDRGYNSPLHF.

This clone was counted a few times. This rearrangement joins TRBV7-2 to TRBJ1-2, with D perhaps matching TRBD1 (5 bases). The V end lost 5 bases, the J end lost 7 bases, and 14 bases lay between the germline ends. Germline lookup yields CDR1 SGHTA and CDR2 FQGNSA. This CDR3 contains 13 residues. CDR3 sequence reads: CASSISRESGYTF. The CDR3 DNA reads as TGTGCCAGCAGCATTAGCAGGGAAAGTGGCTACACCTTC. Variable domain in full (rest from reference TRBV7-2 and TRBJ1-2): GAGVSQSPSNKVTEKGKDVELRCDPISGHTALYWYRQSLGQGLEFLIYFQGNSAPDKSGLPSDRFSAERTGGSVSTLTIQRTQQEDSAVYLCASSISRESGYTFGSGTRLTVV.

The chain recombines TRBV18 with TRBJ1-2, with a weak D call TRBD1 (6 bases). Germline CDR1 is KGHSH and CDR2 is LQKENI. Trimming took 0 bases from V and 4 from J, leaving 12 bases between them. This CDR3 has 15 residues. The CDR3 bases are TGTGCCAGCTCACCACCGACAGGAAGGAGCTATGGCTACACCTTC. This sequence encodes CASSPPTGRSYGYTF.

V gene TRBV12-3 or TRBV12-4 combines with J gene TRBJ2-5, with D maybe TRBD2 (6 bases). This CDR3 has 13 residues. V dropped 2 bases and J dropped 7 bases, with 11 bases sitting between them. As DNA, the CDR3 is TGTGCCAGCAGTTTATCCGGAGGGAGGACCCAGTACTTC. Translation gives CASSLSGGRTQYF.

J is TRBJ2-3 and V is TRBV10-3, with TRBD2 matching 9 bases. Germline-derived CDR1 and CDR2 are ENHRY and SYGVKD. Trimming removed 0 bases from V and 4 bases from J; junction bases left unmatched: 14. This CDR3 spans 19 amino acids. This chain's CDR3 is CAISESPPLRGGWADTQYF. CDR3 DNA sequence: TGTGCCATCAGTGAGTCGCCCCCCTTGCGGGGGGGATGGGCAGATACGCAGTATTTT.

The V call is TRBV3-1 (or the pseudogene TRBV3-2), the J call TRBJ2-7; 7 bases map to TRBD2. J gave up 3 bases and V 5 bases, and 7 bases lay outside the gene matches. CDR1 is LGHDT, CDR2 YNNKEL, per germline (reference sequence). This CDR3 has 14 residues. In DNA, the CDR3 is TGTGCCAGCAGCTTAAGCGGGGTGAACTACGAGCAGTACTTC. It specifies CASSLSGVNYEQYF.

The CDR3 sequence is CASSPRAGGNYGYTF. The DNA of the CDR3 is TGTGCCAGCTCACCCAGGGCCGGGGGGAACTATGGCTACACCTTC. The V and J genes are TRBV18 and TRBJ1-2; the D gene is possibly TRBD1 (5 bases). V lost 3 bases and J 2 bases, leaving 13 bases between the germline ends. Per the germline V gene, CDR1 is KGHSH and CDR2 is LQKENI. The CDR3 length is 15 residues.

DNA of the CDR3: TGCGCCAGCAGCCTTGGACAGAGGAACACTGAAGCTTTCTTT. It specifies CASSLGQRNTEAFF. V gene TRBV5-1 combines with J gene TRBJ1-1; D perhaps matches TRBD1 (6 bases). Between the trimmed V and J ends, which lost 4 bases and 1 base, there was a span of 11 bases. CDR1 and CDR2 from the germline V gene are SGHRS and YFSETQ. The CDR3 has 14 residues.

Details on this clone: Other DNA sequences within the sample encode an identical CDR3. The chain employs TRBV5-4 and TRBJ2-5, with D possibly matching TRBD2 (6 bases). CDR3 length: 13 amino acids. V lost 0 bases and J 5 bases, leaving 8 bases between the germline ends. Per germline, CDR1 SGHNT and CDR2 YYREEE (reference sequence). The CDR3 region is CASSLDRGETQYF. CDR3 in DNA: TGTGCCAGCAGCTTGGATCGGGGGGAGACCCAGTACTTC.

The chain has TRBV19 and TRBJ2-4, with 14 nucleotides matching TRBD2. V lost 6 bases, J lost 0 bases, and 22 bases stayed unmatched. Germline V gives CDR1 LNHDA, CDR2 SQIVND (reference sequence). The CDR3 is made up of 23 amino acids. The CDR3 coding sequence is TGTGCCAGTAGCAACGGGGCCGGGACTAGCGGGGGCTACCCTCCAGTAGCCAAAAACATTCAGTACTTC. Protein: CASSNGAGTSGGYPPVAKNIQYF.

This clone occurred once. The gene calls are TRBV3-1 (or the pseudogene TRBV3-2) and TRBJ2-1, with 9 positions matching TRBD1. V dropped 6 bases and J dropped 9; count of bases not matched to a gene: 15. This CDR3 spans 16 amino acids. The germline CDR1 and CDR2 sequences are LGHDT and YNNKEL (reference sequence). CDR3 sequence reads: CASSPRDRGSASEQFF. The CDR3 nucleotides read TGTGCCAGCAGTCCACGCGACAGGGGGTCGGCAAGTGAGCAGTTCTTC.

The chain recombines TRBV6-5 with TRBJ2-5, with TRBD2 as a possible D gene (5 bases). V dropped 0 bases and J dropped 5 bases, with 13 bases sitting between them. Germline V CDR1 and CDR2: MNHEY, SVGAGI. CDR3 size: 15 residues. This CDR3 reads CASSYSGLTLETQYF. The CDR3 nucleotides are TGTGCCAGCAGTTACTCAGGACTGACGTTGGAGACCCAGTACTTC.

The rearrangement joins TRBV24-1 to TRBJ1-5; 10 positions agree with TRBD1. The germline V gene encodes CDR1 KGHDR and CDR2 SFDVKD. V shed 3 bases and J 5 bases; nucleotides not matched to a gene: 6. This CDR3 is built from 16 residues. CDR3 in amino acids: CATSDTDRGLDQPQHF. CDR3 bases: TGTGCCACCAGTGATACCGACAGGGGGCTGGATCAGCCCCAGCATTTT.

Concerning this clone itself: This specimen includes other DNA sequences encoding the same CDR3. The chain has TRBV29-1 and TRBJ2-3; a possible D gene is TRBD1 (6 bases). V was trimmed by 1 base and J by 2 bases, leaving 10 bases between them. Germline V gene data show CDR1 as SQVTM and CDR2 as ANQGSEA. The CDR3 consists of 14 residues. CDR3 DNA sequence: TGCAGCGTTGAAGGGCAGGGGTTCACAGATACGCAGTATTTT. Translation: CSVEGQGFTDTQYF.

This rearrangement joins TRBV7-9 to TRBJ1-2, with D possibly being TRBD1 (6 bases). V lost 5 bases and J 4 bases, leaving 11 bases between the germline ends. The CDR3 runs 13 residues. Germline assignment: CDR1 SEHNR and CDR2 FQNEAQ (reference sequence). The CDR3 sequence: CASSGTGFYGYTF. CDR3 nucleotide sequence: TGTGCCAGCAGCGGAACAGGGTTCTATGGCTACACCTTC.

In this sample, this clone turned up once. The chain uses TRBV10-3 and TRBJ2-4, with TRBD2 matching over 7 bases. This CDR3 is 13 amino acids long. V lost 0 bases to trimming and J lost 9 bases; unmatched junction nucleotides: 2. Germline values: CDR1 ENHRY, CDR2 SYGVKD. CDR3 nucleotides: TGTGCCATCAGTGAGTCGGGGAGGGGCATTCAGTACTTC. Translation: CAISESGRGIQYF.

The V gene is TRBV4-1, the J gene TRBJ2-1; 7 bases align to TRBD2. The CDR3 runs 19 residues. J gave up 6 bases and V 0 bases, and 17 bases lay outside the gene matches. Looked up from germline, CDR1 is MGHRA and CDR2 is YSYEKL. The CDR3 DNA reads as TGCGCCAGCAGCCAAGATGACTTACGCCGGCGGGGGACCTTCAATGAGCAGTTCTTC. It yields the protein CASSQDDLRRRGTFNEQFF.

This chain links TRBV10-3 with TRBJ1-1; perhaps TRBD1 as D (6 bases). V lost 3 bases and J 7 bases, leaving 18 bases between the germline ends. The germline gives CDR1 ENHRY, CDR2 SYGVKD. The CDR3 is 15 residues long. The DNA of the CDR3 is TGTGCCATCAGTGAAAAGGGGCAGGGGCAAGGTGAAGCTTTCTTT. The encoded protein is CAISEKGQGQGEAFF.

Written as DNA, the CDR3 is TGCGCCAGCAAAGGGACTAGCGGGGGAATATACAATGAGCAGTTCTTC. Its translation is CASKGTSGGIYNEQFF. V usage is TRBV5-1 and J usage is TRBJ2-1, with 14 nucleotides matching TRBD2. The trim removed 6 bases at V and 4 bases at J, leaving 6 bases unmatched. Germline V lookup: CDR1 SGHRS, CDR2 YFSETQ. The CDR3 spans 16 residues.

The rearrangement uses TRBV20-1 and TRBJ1-2; 7 bases align to TRBD1. Germline V CDR1 and CDR2: DFQATT, SNEGSKA (reference sequence). The CDR3 contains 14 residues. After removal of 5 bases from V and 5 bases from J, the junction contained 11 bases not matched to a gene. CDR3 sequence (DNA): TGCAGTGCTGGTGAACAGGGGTCCGGATATGGCTACACCTTC. Its translation: CSAGEQGSGYGYTF.

The chain joins TRBV5-1 to TRBJ1-4; 8 bases are shared with TRBD1. Germline lookup yields CDR1 SGHRS and CDR2 YFSETQ. After removal of 0 bases from V and 5 bases from J, the junction contained 3 bases not matched to a gene. This CDR3 has 15 amino acids. The DNA for the CDR3 is TGCGCCAGCAGCTTGGGACAGGGGAAAAATGAAAAACTGTTTTTT. Its translation: CASSLGQGKNEKLFF.

The chain joins TRBV3-1 (or the pseudogene TRBV3-2) to TRBJ2-5; D is undetermined. The length of the CDR3 is 15 residues. V was shortened by 0 bases and J by 5 bases, with 13 bases between the two germline ends. The germline V gene has CDR1 LGHDT and CDR2 YNNKEL (reference sequence). The CDR3 bases are TGTGCCAGCAGCCAAGATCACACGGAGAGGGAGACCCAGTACTTC. Residues: CASSQDHTERETQYF.

The chain combines TRBV5-4 with TRBJ2-2; TRBD2 matches 7 bases. Trimming cost V 4 bases and J 5 bases; bases outside gene matches: 11. The CDR3 has 16 residues. CDR1 is SGHNT, CDR2 YYREEE, per germline (reference sequence). The CDR3 region is CASSGEGYRRTGELFF. The DNA of the CDR3 is TGTGCCAGCAGCGGGGAGGGGTATCGTCGGACCGGGGAGCTGTTTTTT.

The J gene is TRBJ1-1, the V gene TRBV19; possibly TRBD1 for D (6 bases). Germline loops: CDR1 LNHDA, CDR2 SQIVND (reference sequence). V lost 3 bases to trimming and J lost 0 bases, with 14 bases between them. CDR3 length equals 16 residues. CDR3 in DNA: TGTGCCAGTAGTATCGGACAGTTCCTTATGAACACTGAAGCTTTCTTT. The encoded protein is CASSIGQFLMNTEAFF.

The chain employs TRBV5-5 and TRBJ2-4; 11 bases are shared with TRBD2. Germline lookup yields CDR1 SGHKS and CDR2 YYEKEE (reference sequence). V lost 4 bases and J lost 0; bases outside the gene matches: 15. The CDR3 is 20 residues long. The CDR3 sequence: CASSRETPLAGELAKNIQYF. DNA for the CDR3: TGTGCCAGCAGCAGAGAAACCCCACTAGCGGGGGAACTAGCCAAAAACATTCAGTACTTC.

The chain uses TRBV6-2 or TRBV6-3 and TRBJ2-3, with TRBD2 matching 10 bases. Per the germline V gene, CDR1 is MNHEY and CDR2 is SVGEGT. CDR3 length equals 16 residues. V shed 2 bases and J 2 bases; nucleotides not matched to a gene: 4. CDR3 sequence reads: CASSYGLADNTDTQYF. DNA for the CDR3: TGTGCCAGCAGTTACGGACTAGCGGACAACACAGATACGCAGTATTTT.

This sequence joins TRBV19 and TRBJ2-2; a possible D gene is TRBD2 (5 bases). V was clipped by 1 base and J by 3 bases, with 9 bases between them. CDR1 LNHDA and CDR2 SQIVND come from the germline V gene (reference sequence). The CDR3 sequence is 15 residues long. This chain's CDR3 is CASSIGRGDTGELFF. As DNA, the CDR3 is TGTGCCAGTAGTATAGGACGGGGAGACACCGGGGAGCTGTTTTTT.

This chain links TRBV7-8 with TRBJ1-1, with 8 positions matching TRBD1. From germline, CDR1 is SGHVS and CDR2 FQNEAQ. The CDR3 sequence is 13 residues long. The trim removed 10 bases at V and 2 bases at J, leaving 6 bases unmatched. The CDR3 sequence: CATSGQANTEAFF. In DNA form, the CDR3 reads TGTGCCACTTCGGGACAGGCCAACACTGAAGCTTTCTTT.